This TCR beta chain was captured in a study of blood T cell repertoires in COVID-19. Study-wide background: Material from acute and convalescent COVID-19 was sourced from the United States, Italy and Spain. T cells, B-cell-depleted T cells, or PBMCs provided the cDNA or gDNA that served as material.

Per germline, CDR1 SEHNR and CDR2 FQNEAQ (reference sequence). The CDR3 extends over 17 amino acids. V dropped 5 bases and J dropped 4; count of bases not matched to a gene: 8. Authors' analysis steps: Using reference gene primer amplification, nucleated cell counts were estimated. Sequencing was performed with immunoSEQ multiplex PCR; in TCRdb, only in-frame clones are kept and a portion is missing. From that table come the V and J calls and clone size; the DNA was used to work out D and trimming. The data contain 180,000 or so clones, more than 70% of them singletons. The TCR sequence derives from an older woman with acute or convalescent COVID-19. V usage is TRBV7-9 and J usage is TRBJ2-1; 13 bases line up with TRBD2. The sequencing sample was made of peripheral blood. The CDR3 sequence: CASSPGTSGNRYNEQFF. The CDR3 DNA follows: TGTGCCAGCAGCCCCGGGACTAGCGGGAACCGATACAATGAGCAGTTCTTC.